These T cell receptor beta chains were read from a single sample in a study of blood T cell repertoires in COVID-19. Clones were read by immunoSEQ multiplex PCR, and TCRdb kept only the in-frame ones, dropping some. The sample lists roughly 100,000 clones, roughly 79% occurring once. The specimen was peripheral blood. The receptor source for this set is a woman aged 80 or over with acute or convalescent COVID-19. CDR3s include the opening cysteine and the closing phenylalanine or tryptophan. D genes are given only for firm matches. Clone size is shown for a subset of rows, as once, few, many or a class of expanded clone.

J gene: TRBJ2-3
clone size: NA
D gene: TRBD2
V gene: TRBV7-2
CDR3 protein: CASSPRGLAGGLGTQYF
CDR3 DNA: TGTGCCAGCAGCCCCCGGGGACTAGCGGGGGGGCTTGGTACGCAGTATTTT

J gene: TRBJ1-1
clone size: few
D gene: NA
V gene: TRBV29-1
CDR3 protein: CSVGQAEAFF
CDR3 DNA: TGCAGCGTTGGACAGGCTGAAGCTTTCTTT

J gene: TRBJ2-5
clone size: NA
D gene: TRBD2
V gene: TRBV7-3
CDR3 protein: CASSLSSGAGETQYF
CDR3 DNA: TGTGCCAGCAGCTTAAGTAGCGGGGCGGGAGAGACCCAGTACTTC

J gene: TRBJ1-2
clone size: few
D gene: NA
V gene: TRBV25-1
CDR3 protein: CASSERMGGLYGYTF
CDR3 DNA: TGTGCCAGCAGTGAAAGGATGGGGGGGCTCTATGGCTACACCTTC

J gene: TRBJ2-7
clone size: NA
D gene: NA
V gene: TRBV19
CDR3 protein: CASSIGNGYSYEQYF
CDR3 DNA: TGTGCCAGTAGTATAGGGAACGGGTACTCCTACGAGCAGTACTTC

J gene: TRBJ2-2
clone size: NA
D gene: TRBD1
V gene: TRBV10-2
CDR3 protein: CASSDHRAGGSGELFF
CDR3 DNA: TGCGCCAGCAGTGACCACCGGGCAGGGGGATCCGGGGAGCTGTTTTTT

J gene: TRBJ1-2
clone size: NA
D gene: NA
V gene: TRBV7-2
CDR3 protein: CASSLAPRGSLTGYTF
CDR3 DNA: TGTGCCAGCAGCTTAGCGCCGCGGGGATCTTTGACGGGCTACACCTTC

J gene: TRBJ1-5
clone size: once
D gene: NA
V gene: TRBV19
CDR3 protein: CASSTQGNQPQHF
CDR3 DNA: TGTGCCAGTAGTACTCAGGGAAATCAGCCCCAGCATTTT

J gene: TRBJ2-5
clone size: NA
D gene: NA
V gene: TRBV7-2
CDR3 protein: CASSFSGFSAAETQYF
CDR3 DNA: TGTGCCAGCAGCTTCTCAGGATTCTCCGCCGCGGAGACCCAGTACTTC

J gene: TRBJ1-5
clone size: once
D gene: NA
V gene: TRBV28
CDR3 protein: CASTGGRSNQPQHF
CDR3 DNA: TGTGCCAGCACGGGAGGCCGGAGCAATCAGCCCCAGCATTTT

J gene: TRBJ2-5
clone size: NA
D gene: TRBD2
V gene: TRBV7-8
CDR3 protein: CASSLGAGLAGRGWQETQYF
CDR3 DNA: TGTGCCAGCAGCTTAGGCGCGGGGTTAGCGGGAAGGGGGTGGCAAGAGACCCAGTACTTC

J gene: TRBJ1-2
clone size: few
D gene: NA
V gene: TRBV3-1/TRBV3-2
CDR3 protein: CASSQVNTNSYGYTF
CDR3 DNA: TGTGCCAGCAGCCAGGTGAACACGAACAGTTATGGCTACACCTTC

J gene: TRBJ1-6
clone size: NA
D gene: TRBD1
V gene: TRBV5-1
CDR3 protein: CASSADRSSYNSPLHF
CDR3 DNA: TGCGCCAGCAGCGCGGACAGGAGCTCCTATAATTCACCCCTCCACTTT

J gene: TRBJ2-1
clone size: NA
D gene: NA
V gene: TRBV6-2/TRBV6-3
CDR3 protein: CASSLQGLYNEQFF
CDR3 DNA: TGTGCCAGCAGCCTACAAGGACTCTACAATGAGCAGTTCTTC

J gene: TRBJ2-1
clone size: NA
D gene: NA
V gene: TRBV11-3
CDR3 protein: CASSLGGSGGENEQFF
CDR3 DNA: TGTGCCAGCAGCTTAGGAGGGTCGGGGGGCGAGAATGAGCAGTTCTTC

J gene: TRBJ2-2
clone size: NA
D gene: NA
V gene: TRBV6-6
CDR3 protein: CASSYVRVGTGELFF
CDR3 DNA: TGTGCCAGCAGTTACGTGAGGGTGGGCACCGGGGAGCTGTTTTTT

J gene: TRBJ2-3
clone size: NA
D gene: TRBD2
V gene: TRBV27
CDR3 protein: CASRPLAGGTDTQYF
CDR3 DNA: TGTGCCAGCAGGCCCCTAGCGGGGGGCACAGATACGCAGTATTTT

J gene: TRBJ1-1
clone size: NA
D gene: TRBD1
V gene: TRBV4-2
CDR3 protein: CASSHGQGNTEAFF
CDR3 DNA: TGTGCCAGCAGCCATGGACAGGGGAACACTGAAGCTTTCTTT

J gene: TRBJ2-6
clone size: NA
D gene: TRBD2
V gene: TRBV5-4
CDR3 protein: CASSLLASSGSSGANVLTF
CDR3 DNA: TGTGCCAGCAGCTTGCTTGCGTCTAGCGGGAGCTCTGGGGCCAACGTCCTGACTTTC

J gene: TRBJ1-3
clone size: NA
D gene: TRBD1
V gene: TRBV18
CDR3 protein: CASSSTTGISGNTIYF
CDR3 DNA: TGTGCCAGCTCATCGACGACAGGGATCTCTGGAAACACCATATATTTT

J gene: TRBJ2-4
clone size: NA
D gene: NA
V gene: TRBV2
CDR3 protein: CASSPLWDTENIQYF
CDR3 DNA: TGTGCCAGCAGCCCCCTCTGGGACACAGAAAACATTCAGTACTTC

J gene: TRBJ2-7
clone size: NA
D gene: TRBD2
V gene: TRBV10-3
CDR3 protein: CASQREGGYEQYF
CDR3 DNA: TGTGCCTCCCAGCGGGAGGGCGGGTACGAGCAGTACTTC

J gene: TRBJ2-7
clone size: NA
D gene: TRBD1
V gene: TRBV27
CDR3 protein: CATWSGQGVYEQYF
CDR3 DNA: TGTGCCACATGGTCGGGACAGGGGGTCTACGAGCAGTACTTC

J gene: TRBJ1-2
clone size: NA
D gene: TRBD1
V gene: TRBV6-5
CDR3 protein: CASSYSRTGGGYGYTF
CDR3 DNA: TGTGCCAGCAGTTACTCCCGGACAGGGGGCGGTTATGGCTACACCTTC

J gene: TRBJ1-4
clone size: NA
D gene: NA
V gene: TRBV7-9
CDR3 protein: CASSLVPTNEKLFF
CDR3 DNA: TGTGCCAGCAGCCTTGTTCCAACTAATGAAAAACTGTTTTTT

J gene: TRBJ2-7
clone size: NA
D gene: NA
V gene: TRBV4-1
CDR3 protein: CASSQVLYRRSTYEQYF
CDR3 DNA: TGCGCCAGCAGCCAAGTCCTCTACAGGCGCTCAACCTACGAGCAGTACTTC

J gene: TRBJ1-5
clone size: NA
D gene: NA
V gene: TRBV27
CDR3 protein: CASSQTGDSNQPQHF
CDR3 DNA: TGTGCCAGCAGTCAGACGGGAGACAGCAATCAGCCCCAGCATTTT

J gene: TRBJ2-2
clone size: NA
D gene: TRBD1
V gene: TRBV6-9
CDR3 protein: CASRQGAQVRNTGELFF
CDR3 DNA: TGTGCCAGCAGACAGGGGGCGCAAGTAAGGAACACCGGGGAGCTGTTTTTT

J gene: TRBJ2-6
clone size: NA
D gene: TRBD2
V gene: TRBV7-2
CDR3 protein: CASSLAPGGSGANVLTF
CDR3 DNA: TGTGCCAGCAGCTTAGCGCCGGGGGGCTCTGGGGCCAACGTCCTGACTTTC

J gene: TRBJ2-3
clone size: NA
D gene: NA
V gene: TRBV6-4
CDR3 protein: CASSGRGFTDTQYF
CDR3 DNA: TGTGCCAGCAGTGGAAGGGGCTTCACAGATACGCAGTATTTT

J gene: TRBJ2-7
clone size: NA
D gene: TRBD1
V gene: TRBV4-3
CDR3 protein: CASSQDYRGQFSYEQYF
CDR3 DNA: TGCGCCAGCAGCCAGGATTACAGGGGGCAGTTCTCCTACGAGCAGTACTTC

J gene: TRBJ1-4
clone size: NA
D gene: TRBD1
V gene: TRBV5-1
CDR3 protein: CASSGTGGGEKLFF
CDR3 DNA: TGCGCCAGCAGCGGGACAGGGGGCGGTGAAAAACTGTTTTTT

J gene: TRBJ1-1
clone size: NA
D gene: TRBD1
V gene: TRBV28
CDR3 protein: CASSITGTGAEAFF
CDR3 DNA: TGTGCCAGCAGTATTACAGGGACAGGCGCTGAAGCTTTCTTT

J gene: TRBJ1-5
clone size: once
D gene: NA
V gene: TRBV7-3
CDR3 protein: CASSFLDGKNQPQHF
CDR3 DNA: TGTGCCAGCAGCTTCCTGGACGGGAAAAATCAGCCCCAGCATTTT

J gene: TRBJ1-6
clone size: NA
D gene: NA
V gene: TRBV30
CDR3 protein: CAWRPYNNSPLHF
CDR3 DNA: TGTGCCTGGAGGCCGTACAATAATTCACCCCTCCACTTT

J gene: TRBJ2-4
clone size: NA
D gene: TRBD2
V gene: TRBV28
CDR3 protein: CASRHLAGGIKNIQYF
CDR3 DNA: TGTGCCAGCAGGCACCTAGCGGGAGGGATCAAAAACATTCAGTACTTC

J gene: TRBJ2-6
clone size: NA
D gene: NA
V gene: TRBV27
CDR3 protein: CASRIASGANVLTF
CDR3 DNA: TGTGCCAGCAGAATAGCTTCTGGGGCCAACGTCCTGACTTTC

J gene: TRBJ2-7
clone size: NA
D gene: TRBD2
V gene: TRBV11-2
CDR3 protein: CASSQGLAGATYEQYF
CDR3 DNA: TGTGCCAGCAGTCAAGGACTAGCGGGAGCTACCTACGAGCAGTACTTC

J gene: TRBJ1-6
clone size: NA
D gene: NA
V gene: TRBV5-4
CDR3 protein: CASSPRGGNSPLHF
CDR3 DNA: TGTGCCAGCAGCCCCCGAGGGGGTAATTCACCCCTCCACTTT

J gene: TRBJ2-3
clone size: NA
D gene: NA
V gene: TRBV5-4
CDR3 protein: CASSLAGRGSLTDTQYF
CDR3 DNA: TGTGCCAGCAGCTTGGCCGGTCGGGGATCCCTCACAGATACGCAGTATTTT

J gene: TRBJ1-4
clone size: NA
D gene: TRBD1
V gene: TRBV5-1
CDR3 protein: CASSFGQGGEKLFF
CDR3 DNA: TGCGCCAGCAGCTTTGGACAGGGGGGCGAAAAACTGTTTTTT

J gene: TRBJ2-6
clone size: NA
D gene: NA
V gene: TRBV7-2
CDR3 protein: CASSLGGVSGANVLTF
CDR3 DNA: TGTGCCAGCAGCTTAGGCGGCGTCTCTGGGGCCAACGTCCTGACTTTC

J gene: TRBJ1-2
clone size: NA
D gene: NA
V gene: TRBV7-9
CDR3 protein: CASSATVGTNYGYTF
CDR3 DNA: TGTGCCAGCAGCGCGACAGTAGGAACTAACTATGGCTACACCTTC

J gene: TRBJ1-2
clone size: NA
D gene: NA
V gene: TRBV9
CDR3 protein: CASSVGNFRDYGYTF
CDR3 DNA: TGTGCCAGCAGCGTAGGAAACTTCAGGGACTATGGCTACACCTTC

J gene: TRBJ1-2
clone size: NA
D gene: NA
V gene: TRBV2
CDR3 protein: CASSESLNYGYTF
CDR3 DNA: TGTGCCAGCAGTGAGAGTCTCAACTATGGCTACACCTTC

J gene: TRBJ2-3
clone size: once
D gene: TRBD2
V gene: TRBV5-8
CDR3 protein: CASSAAAGGLRTDTQYF
CDR3 DNA: TGTGCCAGCAGCGCGGCAGCGGGGGGACTTCGCACAGATACGCAGTATTTT

J gene: TRBJ2-1
clone size: NA
D gene: NA
V gene: TRBV10-3
CDR3 protein: CAINTGAYNEQFF
CDR3 DNA: TGTGCCATCAACACAGGAGCTTACAATGAGCAGTTCTTC

J gene: TRBJ2-3
clone size: NA
D gene: NA
V gene: TRBV2
CDR3 protein: CASSAPQRTDTQYF
CDR3 DNA: TGTGCCAGCAGTGCGCCCCAACGGACAGATACGCAGTATTTT

J gene: TRBJ2-1
clone size: NA
D gene: NA
V gene: TRBV7-9
CDR3 protein: CASSLAASPLSDNEQFF
CDR3 DNA: TGTGCCAGCAGCTTAGCCGCTAGCCCTCTTTCAGACAATGAGCAGTTCTTC

J gene: TRBJ1-1
clone size: NA
D gene: NA
V gene: TRBV5-4
CDR3 protein: CASSSWAQIVAFF
CDR3 DNA: TGTGCCAGCAGCTCCTGGGCCCAGATTGTAGCTTTCTTT

J gene: TRBJ1-1
clone size: NA
D gene: NA
V gene: TRBV3-1/TRBV3-2
CDR3 protein: CASSHHSNTEAFF
CDR3 DNA: TGTGCCAGCAGCCATCACAGCAACACTGAAGCTTTCTTT

J gene: TRBJ1-1
clone size: NA
D gene: NA
V gene: TRBV5-6
CDR3 protein: CASSFTRFAEAFF
CDR3 DNA: TGTGCCAGCAGCTTCACCCGGTTCGCTGAAGCTTTCTTT

J gene: TRBJ1-3
clone size: NA
D gene: TRBD1
V gene: TRBV9
CDR3 protein: CASSEQQGAGGNTIYF
CDR3 DNA: TGTGCCAGCAGCGAACAACAGGGGGCGGGTGGAAACACCATATATTTT

J gene: TRBJ2-7
clone size: NA
D gene: TRBD1
V gene: TRBV28
CDR3 protein: CASSLSWAFGQEKRGQGHYEQYF
CDR3 DNA: TGTGCCAGCAGTTTATCCTGGGCCTTCGGCCAGGAGAAGAGAGGACAGGGACACTACGAGCAGTACTTC

J gene: TRBJ2-5
clone size: NA
D gene: TRBD2
V gene: TRBV15
CDR3 protein: CATSPPGVTSGRDETQYF
CDR3 DNA: TGTGCCACCAGCCCACCCGGGGTGACTAGCGGGAGAGATGAGACCCAGTACTTC

J gene: TRBJ1-2
clone size: few
D gene: NA
V gene: TRBV27
CDR3 protein: CASSLGQDSHSFF
CDR3 DNA: TGTGCCAGCAGTTTAGGGCAGGATTCCCACTCCTTCTTC

J gene: TRBJ1-2
clone size: once
D gene: TRBD1
V gene: TRBV5-1
CDR3 protein: CASSFQQGYGYTF
CDR3 DNA: TGCGCCAGCAGCTTCCAACAGGGGTATGGCTACACCTTC

J gene: TRBJ1-1
clone size: NA
D gene: TRBD1
V gene: TRBV7-9
CDR3 protein: CASRPDRGPGTEAFF
CDR3 DNA: TGTGCCAGCAGACCCGACAGGGGGCCTGGCACTGAAGCTTTCTTT

J gene: TRBJ2-3
clone size: NA
D gene: NA
V gene: TRBV4-3
CDR3 protein: CASSQEVGGSTLGGWTDTQYF
CDR3 DNA: TGCGCCAGCAGCCAAGAGGTAGGCGGGTCGACGTTAGGTGGCTGGACAGATACGCAGTATTTT